The present entry profiles one T cell receptor beta chain with its context. Its antigen remains unidentified. These data originate in a study of metastatic and nonmetastatic thyroid tumors. Study overall: The authors compared repertoires across blood and tumor or nodule tissue from malignant and benign thyroid patients. Broader study findings: Within blood and tumor, benign nodules reportedly had significantly lower TCR beta diversity than malignant thyroid tumors did.

In the source study's methods: Across clinicopathological groups, CDR3 differences served as the basis for building a distant-metastasis classifier for papillary thyroid cancer. TCRdb redid the clone calls on the PCR reads using MiXCR. V and J calls and clone size were set by TCRdb, not the authors. The data hold 11,000 or so clones, with less than 30% observed a single time. Thyroid surgery took place with no prior treatment in any patient. The sequenced material came from tumor tissue. The receptor's source is a female donor with papillary thyroid cancer or a benign thyroid nodule (not recorded which). Some clones in this sample may be carry-over from other donors' samples.

The chain's CDR3 is CASSGGAGRANEKLFF. In nucleotides, the CDR3 is TGTGCCAGTAGTGGAGGGGCAGGGCGGGCTAATGAAAAACTGTTTTTT. The genes are TRBV19 and TRBJ1-4, with a tentative D call TRBD1 (5 bases). V dropped 5 bases and J dropped 3 bases, with 16 bases sitting between them. The germline V gene encodes CDR1 LNHDA and CDR2 SQIVND (reference sequence). The CDR3 sequence is 16 residues long.